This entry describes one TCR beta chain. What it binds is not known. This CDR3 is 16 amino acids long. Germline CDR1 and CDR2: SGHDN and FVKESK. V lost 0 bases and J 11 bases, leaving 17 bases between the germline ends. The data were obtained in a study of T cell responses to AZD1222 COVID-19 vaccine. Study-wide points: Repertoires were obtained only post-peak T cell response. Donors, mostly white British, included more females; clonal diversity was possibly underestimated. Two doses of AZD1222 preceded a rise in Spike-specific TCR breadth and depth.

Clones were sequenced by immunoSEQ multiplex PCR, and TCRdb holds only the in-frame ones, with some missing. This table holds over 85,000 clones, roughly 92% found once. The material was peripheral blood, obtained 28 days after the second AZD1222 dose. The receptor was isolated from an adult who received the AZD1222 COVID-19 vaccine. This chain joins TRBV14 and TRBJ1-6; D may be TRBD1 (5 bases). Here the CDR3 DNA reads TGTGCCAGCAGCCAAGAGTTCAGGGTTGCAAATGCACCCCTCCACTTT. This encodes CASSQEFRVANAPLHF. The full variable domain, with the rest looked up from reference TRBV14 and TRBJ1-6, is EAGVTQFPSHSVIEKGQTVTLRCDPISGHDNLYWYRRVMGKEIKFLLHFVKESKQDESGMPNNRFLAERTGGTYSTLKVQPAELEDSGVYFCASSQEFRVANAPLHFGNGTRLTVT.